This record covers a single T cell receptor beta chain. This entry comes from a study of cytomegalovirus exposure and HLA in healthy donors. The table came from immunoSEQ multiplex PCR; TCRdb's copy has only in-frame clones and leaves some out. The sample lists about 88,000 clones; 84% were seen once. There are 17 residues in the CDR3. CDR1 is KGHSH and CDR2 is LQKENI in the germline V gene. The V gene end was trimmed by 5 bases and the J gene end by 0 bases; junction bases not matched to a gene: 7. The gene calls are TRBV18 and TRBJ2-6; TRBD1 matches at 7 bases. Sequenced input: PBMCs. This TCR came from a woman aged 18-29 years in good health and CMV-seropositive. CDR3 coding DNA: TGTGCCAGCTCAACGGGACAGACCAGCTCTGGGGCCAACGTCCTGACTTTC. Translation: CASSTGQTSSGANVLTF.